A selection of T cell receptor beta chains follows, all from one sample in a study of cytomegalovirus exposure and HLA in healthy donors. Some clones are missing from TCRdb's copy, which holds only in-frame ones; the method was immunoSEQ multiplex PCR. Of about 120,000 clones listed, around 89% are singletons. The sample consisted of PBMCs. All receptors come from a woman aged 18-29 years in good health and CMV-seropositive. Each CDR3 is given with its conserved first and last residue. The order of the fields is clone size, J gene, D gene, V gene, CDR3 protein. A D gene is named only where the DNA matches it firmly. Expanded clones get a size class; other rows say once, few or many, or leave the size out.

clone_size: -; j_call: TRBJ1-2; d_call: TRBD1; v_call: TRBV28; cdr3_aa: CASREGAGHYGYTF
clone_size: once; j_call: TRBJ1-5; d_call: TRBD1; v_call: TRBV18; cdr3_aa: CASSPRGGQGQPQHF
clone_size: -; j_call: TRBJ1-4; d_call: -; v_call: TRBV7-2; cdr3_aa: CASSATVGEKLFF
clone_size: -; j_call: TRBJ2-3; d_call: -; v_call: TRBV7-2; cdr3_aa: CASSFYGTPRTDTQYF
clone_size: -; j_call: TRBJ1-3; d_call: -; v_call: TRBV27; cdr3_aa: CASSPSTGISGNTIYF
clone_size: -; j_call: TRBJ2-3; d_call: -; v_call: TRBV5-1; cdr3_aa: CASKQVPSPDTQYF
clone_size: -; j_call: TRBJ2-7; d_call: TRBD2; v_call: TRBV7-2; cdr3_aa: CASSLVPSGSRIQYEQYF
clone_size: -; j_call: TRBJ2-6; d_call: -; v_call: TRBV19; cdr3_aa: CATARGTGANVLTF
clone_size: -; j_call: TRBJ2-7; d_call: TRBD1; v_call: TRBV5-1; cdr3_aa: CASSWGTGLGYEQYF
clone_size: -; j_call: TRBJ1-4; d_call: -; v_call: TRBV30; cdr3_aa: CAWSVAGQGKLFF
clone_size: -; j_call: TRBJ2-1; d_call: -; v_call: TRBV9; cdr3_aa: CASSVSGTAGGHEQFF
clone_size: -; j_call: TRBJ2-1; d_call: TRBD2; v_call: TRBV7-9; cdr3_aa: CASSSGTSVFF
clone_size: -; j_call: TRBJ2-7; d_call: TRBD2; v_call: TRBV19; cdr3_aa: CASSTPGLADNSYEQYF
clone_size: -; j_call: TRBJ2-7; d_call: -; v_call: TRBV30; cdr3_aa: CAWSVLVNSYEQYF
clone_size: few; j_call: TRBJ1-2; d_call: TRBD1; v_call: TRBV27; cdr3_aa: CASSTGQTYGYTF
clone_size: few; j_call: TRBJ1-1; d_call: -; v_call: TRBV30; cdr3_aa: CAWSVQVRGGGLWNTEAFF
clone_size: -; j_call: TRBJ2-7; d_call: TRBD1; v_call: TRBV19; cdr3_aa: CASSMGDRAVYEQYF
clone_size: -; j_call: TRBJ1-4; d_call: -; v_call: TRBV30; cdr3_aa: CAWGAQSTKNEKLFF
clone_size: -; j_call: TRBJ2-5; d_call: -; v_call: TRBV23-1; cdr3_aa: CASSQPRGTQYF
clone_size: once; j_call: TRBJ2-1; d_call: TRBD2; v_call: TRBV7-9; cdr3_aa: CASSPTSGRVNEQFF
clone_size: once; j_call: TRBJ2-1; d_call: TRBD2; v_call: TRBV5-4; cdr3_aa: CASSRLAGSNEQFF
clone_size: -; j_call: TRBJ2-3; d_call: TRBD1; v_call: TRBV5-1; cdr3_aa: CASSLGTGGGIDTQYF
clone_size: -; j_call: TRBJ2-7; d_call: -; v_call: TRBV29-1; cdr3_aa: CSAIQGSSYEQYF
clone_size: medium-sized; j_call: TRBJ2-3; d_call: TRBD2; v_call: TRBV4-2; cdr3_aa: CASSQDLAGGPSTDTQYF
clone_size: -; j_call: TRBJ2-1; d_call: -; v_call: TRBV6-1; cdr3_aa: CAGTERNEQFF
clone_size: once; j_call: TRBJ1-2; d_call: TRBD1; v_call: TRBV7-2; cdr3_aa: CASSLGYRGQGYTF
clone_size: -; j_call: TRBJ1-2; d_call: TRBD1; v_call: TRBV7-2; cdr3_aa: CASSLGDRVYTF
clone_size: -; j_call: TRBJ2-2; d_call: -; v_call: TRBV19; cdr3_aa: CASSIGPGELFF
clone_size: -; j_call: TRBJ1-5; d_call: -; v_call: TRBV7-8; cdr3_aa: CASNGEGSYSNQPQHF
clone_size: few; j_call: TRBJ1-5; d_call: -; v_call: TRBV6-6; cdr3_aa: CASDQPGRGGQPQHF
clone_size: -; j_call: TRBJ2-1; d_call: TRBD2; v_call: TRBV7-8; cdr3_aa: CASSLGLAGGPNEQFF
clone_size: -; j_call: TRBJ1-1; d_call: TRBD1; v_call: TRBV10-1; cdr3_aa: CASSAQGLTGTEAFF
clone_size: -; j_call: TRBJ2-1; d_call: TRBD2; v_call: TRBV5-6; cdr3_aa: CASSLEGTIQSYNEQFF
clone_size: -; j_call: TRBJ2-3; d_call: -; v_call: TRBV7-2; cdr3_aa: CASSDYGKTDTQYF
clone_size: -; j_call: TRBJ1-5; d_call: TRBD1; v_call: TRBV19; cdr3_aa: CASRGATTGKSNQPQHF
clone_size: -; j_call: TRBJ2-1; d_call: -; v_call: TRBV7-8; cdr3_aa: CASSSGPETSYNEQFF
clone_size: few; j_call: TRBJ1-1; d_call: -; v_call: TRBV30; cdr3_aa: CAWSLPPGVSEAFF
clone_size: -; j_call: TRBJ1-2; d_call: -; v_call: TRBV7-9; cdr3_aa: CASSLDSTGHYGYTF
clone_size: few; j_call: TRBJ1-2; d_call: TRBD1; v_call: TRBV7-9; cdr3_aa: CASRPGTASYGYTF
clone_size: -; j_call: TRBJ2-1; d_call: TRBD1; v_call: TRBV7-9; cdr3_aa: CASSPRTGGALTYNEQFF
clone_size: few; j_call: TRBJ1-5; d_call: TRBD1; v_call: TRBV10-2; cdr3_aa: CASSPTGVGQPQHF
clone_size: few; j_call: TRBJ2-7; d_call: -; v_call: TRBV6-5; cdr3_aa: CASSYRPHESYEQYF
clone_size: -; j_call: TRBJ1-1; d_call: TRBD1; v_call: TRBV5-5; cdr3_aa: CASSAGQGEDEAFF
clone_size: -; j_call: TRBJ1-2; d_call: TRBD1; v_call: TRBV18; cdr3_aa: CASSPMGQEFNYGYTF
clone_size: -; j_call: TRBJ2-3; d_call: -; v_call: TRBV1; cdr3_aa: CTSRLAARPDTQYF
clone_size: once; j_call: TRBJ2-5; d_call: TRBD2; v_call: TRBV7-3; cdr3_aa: CASSGVPGTRETQYF
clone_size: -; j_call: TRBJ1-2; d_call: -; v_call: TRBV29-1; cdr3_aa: CSVTENYGYTF
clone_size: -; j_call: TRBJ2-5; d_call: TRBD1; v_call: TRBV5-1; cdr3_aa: CASSQGQNQETQYF
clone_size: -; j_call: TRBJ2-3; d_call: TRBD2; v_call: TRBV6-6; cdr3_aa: CASSYAGGPSTDTQYF
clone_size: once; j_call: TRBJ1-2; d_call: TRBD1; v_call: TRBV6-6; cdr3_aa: CASREIPGQGANGYTF
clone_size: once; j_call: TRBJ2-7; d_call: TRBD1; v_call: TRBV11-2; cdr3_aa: CASSLTSGTAYEQYF
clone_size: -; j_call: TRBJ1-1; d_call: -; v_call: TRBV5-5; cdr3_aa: CASTGSSEAFF